These 17 T cell receptor beta chains were sequenced from one sample in a study of T cell clonality in common variable immunodeficiency (dated by TCRdb to the mid-2010s). Library construction relied on the immunoSEQ multiplex PCR assay. As stored in TCRdb, this immuneACCESS dataset retains in-frame rearrangements with V and J assigned. A fraction of the clones does not appear; measured against another copy, unresolved V genes explain less than half of the discrepancy, and the remainder lacks a known reason. This sample is represented by 55,000 or so clones, with no singletons among them. The ten biggest clones cover approximately 5.5% of the sample. The material sequenced was peripheral blood mononuclear cells. Receptors originate from a person aged 18 to 70 in good health.

This clone occurred many times. The read falls 3 residues short of the CDR3 end, and the missing part is taken from the germline J gene. This sequence joins TRBV19 and TRBJ2-1, with no clear D. CDR1 LNHDA and CDR2 SQIVND come from the germline V gene (reference sequence). This CDR3 contains 17 residues. Deletions cut 0 bases from V and 3 bases from J, with 15 bases between. The CDR3 DNA, read in part, is TGTGCCAGTAGTATAGATAGCCTAGGAGTAAACTACAATGAG. It codes for CASSIDSLGVNYNE. The complete CDR3 protein is CASSIDSLGVNYNEQFF.

This clone was seen repeatedly, ten times or more. The CDR3 end lies 3 residues beyond the end of the read and is filled in from the germline J gene. The gene calls are TRBV2 and TRBJ1-1; tentatively, D is TRBD1 (5 bases). The germline V and J ends were trimmed by 9 bases and 1 base, with 12 bases remaining between them. Germline CDR1 and CDR2: SNHLY and FYNNEI. The CDR3 runs to 13 residues. CDR3 DNA, as far as it was read: TGTGCCAGTTCCTCCCAGGGGAACACTGAA. This translates into CASSSQGNTE. The full CDR3 sequence reads CASSSQGNTEAFF.

This clone was picked up many times. The read ends 3 residues before the CDR3 terminus; that terminus is restored from the germline J gene. The V call is TRBV4-1, the J call TRBJ1-4, with 8 positions matching TRBD1. CDR3 length: 14 amino acids. Per the germline V gene, CDR1 is MGHRA and CDR2 is YSYEKL. Trimming took 7 bases from V and 4 from J; bases not matched to a gene: 5. The CDR3 DNA, read in part, is TGCGCCAGCACCCAGGGGGCGAATAATGAAAAA. Its translation: CASTQGANNEK. The whole CDR3 protein reads CASTQGANNEKLFF.

This clone was seen ten or more times. The read terminates 3 residues before the CDR3 end, so the remaining end is supplied by the germline J gene. The gene calls are TRBV12-3 or TRBV12-4 and TRBJ1-4; TRBD1 agrees at 7 bases. Trimming cost V 5 bases and J 5 bases; bases outside gene matches: 11. This CDR3 is built from 16 residues. This chain's CDR3 is CASSPDRALQNEKLFF. Partial CDR3 DNA: TGTGCCAGCAGTCCAGACAGGGCGTTACAAAATGAAAAA.

This clone was observed at least ten times. The read gets to within 3 residues of the CDR3 end, and the germline J gene fills in the rest. This chain links TRBV29-1 with TRBJ1-1; 9 positions match TRBD1. The germline V gene encodes CDR1 SQVTM and CDR2 ANQGSEA. This CDR3 contains 17 residues. V trimming: 6 bases; J trimming: 1 base; junction bases outside the gene matches: 15. The CDR3 protein is CSVSRTGQGLRNTEAFF. The sequenced part of the CDR3 DNA is TGCAGCGTGAGCCGTACGGGACAGGGTTTAAGGAACACTGAA.

This clone was detected ten times or more. The read is 3 residues too short to cover the CDR3 end, so that end is filled in from the germline J gene. The chain joins TRBV6-1 to TRBJ2-4; 12 nucleotides align to TRBD2. This CDR3 has 19 amino acids. Trimming cost V 2 bases and J 0 bases; bases outside gene matches: 8. Per the germline V gene, CDR1 is MNHNS and CDR2 is SASEGT. CDR3 bases read: TGTGCCAGCAGTGAAAGGGGACTAGCGGGTGGGGCAGCCAAAAACATT. Encoded protein: CASSERGLAGGAAKNI. The whole CDR3 is CASSERGLAGGAAKNIQYF.

This clone showed up just a few times. The read stops 3 residues short of the end of the CDR3; the missing end is completed from the germline J gene. The genes are TRBV5-1 and TRBJ2-1; D unclear. With 4 bases removed from V and 0 bases from J, the gap between germline ends came to 11 bases. Germline V CDR1 and CDR2: SGHRS, YFSETQ. The CDR3 contains 15 residues. CDR3 sequence reads: CASSSERDSYNEQFF. CDR3 DNA, as far as it was read: TGCGCCAGCAGCAGTGAGCGCGACTCCTACAATGAG.

This clone was counted many times. The sequenced part of the CDR3 DNA is TGCGCCAGCAGCTTGGGTGCGGGGCAGACC. Its protein product is CASSLGAGQT. The entire CDR3 protein is CASSLGAGQTQYF. The chain employs TRBV5-1 and TRBJ2-5; a weak D match, TRBD2 (6 bases). From the germline J gene comes the end of the CDR3, since the read stops 3 residues before it. This CDR3 region has 13 residues. Trimming left V 0 bases short and J 6 bases short, with 9 bases between. The V gene's germline CDR1 is SGHRS and CDR2 YFSETQ.

This clone appeared many times. The read falls 3 residues short of the CDR3 end, and the missing part is taken from the germline J gene. The chain uses TRBV15 and TRBJ2-7; 8 bases align to TRBD1. This CDR3 has 15 amino acids. Germline V gene data show CDR1 as LNHNV and CDR2 as YYDKDF (reference sequence). V trimming: 3 bases; J trimming: 1 base; junction bases outside the gene matches: 5. The CDR3 here is CATSSATGASYEQYF. CDR3 bases read: TGTGCCACCAGCAGTGCGACAGGGGCGTCCTACGAG.

This clone was observed at least ten times. The junction does not match germline at one end; this may be a read error. The DNA ends 3 residues before the CDR3 does, and the rest of the CDR3 is filled in from the germline J gene. The chain has TRBV6-2 or TRBV6-3 and TRBJ1-5, with D perhaps matching TRBD1 (5 bases). Germline V lookup: CDR1 MNHEY, CDR2 SVGEGT. The CDR3 contains 15 residues. CDR3 DNA (partial): TGTGCCAGCAGTTACTCAGGGGCCTTAAATCGGCCC. It translates to CASSYSGALNRP. The CDR3 in its entirety is CASSYSGALNRPQHF.

This clone was counted at least ten times. The read falls 3 residues short of the CDR3 end, and the missing part is taken from the germline J gene. This chain connects TRBV2 to TRBJ2-1, with 8 nucleotides matching TRBD2. Trimming at V came to 5 bases and at J to 7 bases, leaving 10 bases not matched to a gene. The CDR3 runs 15 residues. Per the germline V gene, CDR1 is SNHLY and CDR2 is FYNNEI. This CDR3 is CASSQLADPGNEQFF. The sequenced part of the CDR3 DNA is TGTGCCAGCAGTCAACTAGCGGACCCTGGGAATGAG.

This clone was found many times. Coverage ceases 3 residues before the CDR3 finishes, and the germline J gene fills in the end. The chain combines TRBV5-1 with TRBJ2-1, with D maybe TRBD1 (6 bases). The CDR3 length is 13 residues. Germline V gives CDR1 SGHRS, CDR2 YFSETQ. Trimming shortened V by 4 bases and J by 6 bases, and 11 bases separated the two germline ends. CDR3 protein: CASSARTVNEQFF. Incomplete CDR3 DNA: TGCGCCAGCAGCGCCCGGACAGTCAATGAG.

This clone was seen at least ten times. The read comes to an end 3 residues before the CDR3 does, leaving the germline J gene to fill in the end. This chain joins TRBV30 and TRBJ2-3; 11 bases agree with TRBD1. Germline CDR1 reads GTSNPN; CDR2 reads SVGIG (reference sequence). V was clipped by 1 base and J by 4 bases; unmatched bases: 4. This CDR3 has 15 amino acids. CDR3 bases read: TGTGCCTGGAGTGCAGGACAGGGGGCCTCAGATACG. Its protein is CAWSAGQGASDT. In full, the CDR3 reads CAWSAGQGASDTQYF.

About this clone itself: The read terminates 3 residues before the CDR3 end, so the remaining end is supplied by the germline J gene. The chain has TRBV7-2 and TRBJ1-2; 12 bases align to TRBD1. This CDR3 has 15 residues. Germline V gene sequence: CDR1 SGHTA, CDR2 FQGNSA. The CDR3 loop is CASSLALGTGGDYTF. The covered CDR3 bases are TGTGCCAGCAGCTTAGCCCTAGGGACAGGGGGCGAC.

This clone was detected ten times or more. The CDR3 goes on 3 residues after the read ends, and that part is filled in from the germline J gene. V and J are TRBV7-3 and TRBJ2-7, with 8 bases matching TRBD2. The CDR3 has 13 amino acids. J lost 0 bases, V lost 9 bases, and 4 bases had no gene match. Germline V lookup: CDR1 SGHTA, CDR2 FQGTGA. CDR3 region: CASSTSGSYEQYF. CDR3 bases read: TGTGCCAGTTCTACTAGCGGCTCCTACGAG.

This clone came up many times. Read sequence stops 3 residues before the CDR3 end, and the germline J gene provides the missing end. The chain employs TRBV10-3 and TRBJ1-3; D unclear. Germline V gene lookup returns CDR1 ENHRY and CDR2 SYGVKD. The CDR3 spans 17 residues. V was pared by 5 bases and J by 0 bases, with 17 bases between. The chain's CDR3 is CAISPYLPAGSGNTIYF. The sequenced part of the CDR3 DNA is TGTGCCATCAGTCCCTATCTGCCTGCAGGCTCTGGAAACACC.

This clone was seen ten or more times. With the read ending 3 residues before the CDR3 end, the germline J gene is used to fill in that end. The chain employs TRBV20-1 and TRBJ2-5; 11 nucleotides align to TRBD1. Germline trimming cut 6 bases from V and 5 bases from J; bases unmatched to any gene: 5. Germline V gene sequence: CDR1 DFQATT, CDR2 SNEGSKA (reference sequence). CDR3 length equals 13 residues. The part of the CDR3 DNA that was read is TGCAGTGCCGGGGGACAGGGGGGGGAGACC. It translates to CSAGGQGGET. From start to end, the CDR3 is CSAGGQGGETQYF.